Sequencing of this T cell receptor beta chain was carried out in a study of shared clonotypes between healthy human individuals. At the level of the study: CD4 naive and memory got three plates each, CD8 naive two, CD8 memory one. Findings and caveats of the study: When compared with the clonotypes that were shared by all four sorted-subset donors, the non-shared clonotypes turned out to have lower generation probabilities.

Assay: immunoSEQ multiplex PCR; the TCRdb copy retains only in-frame clones and omits some. The data contain some 1.5 million clones, 95% to 99% of them singletons. The CDR3 is made up of 12 amino acids. Per germline, CDR1 SGHTA and CDR2 FQGNSA. The V gene lost 8 bases and the J gene lost 6 bases, with 10 bases spanning the gap. With regard to this clone: Its specificity is unknown.

The sample was naive CD4+ T cells sorted from blood. The sample's subset: CD45RA+ positively selected. The chain is built from TRBV7-2 and TRBJ2-2; D unclear. The origin of this receptor is a man younger than 40 in good health. The chain's CDR3 is CASGRPAGELFF. Here the CDR3 DNA reads TGTGCCAGCGGTCGGCCAGCCGGGGAGCTGTTTTTT.